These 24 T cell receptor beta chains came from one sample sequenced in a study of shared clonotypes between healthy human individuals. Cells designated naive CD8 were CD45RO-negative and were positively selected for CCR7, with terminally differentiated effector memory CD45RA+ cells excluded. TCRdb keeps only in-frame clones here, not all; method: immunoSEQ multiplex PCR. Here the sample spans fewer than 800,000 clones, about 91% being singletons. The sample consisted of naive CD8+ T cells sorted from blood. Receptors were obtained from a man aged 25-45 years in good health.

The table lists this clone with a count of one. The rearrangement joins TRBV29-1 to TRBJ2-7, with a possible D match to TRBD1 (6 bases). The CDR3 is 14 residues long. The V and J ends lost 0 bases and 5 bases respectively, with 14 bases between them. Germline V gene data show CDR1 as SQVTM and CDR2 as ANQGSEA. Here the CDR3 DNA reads TGCAGCGTTGAAGAAGCACAGGGAAAACACGAGCAGTACTTC. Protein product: CSVEEAQGKHEQYF.

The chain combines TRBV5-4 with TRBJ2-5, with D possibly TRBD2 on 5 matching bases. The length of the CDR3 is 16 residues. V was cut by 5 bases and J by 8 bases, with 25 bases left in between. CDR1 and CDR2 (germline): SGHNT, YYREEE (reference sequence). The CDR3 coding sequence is TGTGCCAGCAGTCCGGACTCCACCGGGGTACCGGCTACCCAGTACTTC. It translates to CASSPDSTGVPATQYF.

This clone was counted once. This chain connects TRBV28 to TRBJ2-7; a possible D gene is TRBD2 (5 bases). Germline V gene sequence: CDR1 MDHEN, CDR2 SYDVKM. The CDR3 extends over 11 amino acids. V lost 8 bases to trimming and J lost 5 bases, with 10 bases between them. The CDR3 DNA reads TGTGCCAGCTTGGGAGTCCACGAGCAGTACTTC. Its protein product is CASLGVHEQYF.

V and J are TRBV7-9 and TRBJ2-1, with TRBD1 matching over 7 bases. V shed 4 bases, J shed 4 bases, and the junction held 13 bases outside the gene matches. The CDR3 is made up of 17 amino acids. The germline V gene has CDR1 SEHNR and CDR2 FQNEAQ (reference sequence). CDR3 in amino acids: CASSSSYGDREYNEQFF. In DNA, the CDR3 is TGTGCCAGCAGCTCCAGTTATGGGGACAGAGAATACAATGAGCAGTTCTTC.

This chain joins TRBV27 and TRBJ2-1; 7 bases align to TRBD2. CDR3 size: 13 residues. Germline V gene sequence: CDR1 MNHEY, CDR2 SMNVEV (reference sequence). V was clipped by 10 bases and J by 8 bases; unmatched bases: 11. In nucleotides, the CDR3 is TGTGCCACCCCGGGGAGGGCCGGGGATGAGCAGTTCTTC. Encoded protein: CATPGRAGDEQFF.

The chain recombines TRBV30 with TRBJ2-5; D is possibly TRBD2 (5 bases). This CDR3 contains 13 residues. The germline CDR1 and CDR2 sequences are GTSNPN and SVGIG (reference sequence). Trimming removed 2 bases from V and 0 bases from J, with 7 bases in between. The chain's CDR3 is CAWSLDYQETQYF. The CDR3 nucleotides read TGTGCCTGGAGTTTGGACTACCAAGAGACCCAGTACTTC.

The CDR3 sequence: CSVVSRRQGIYGYTF. CDR3 in DNA: TGCAGCGTTGTTTCCCGGCGACAGGGAATCTATGGCTACACCTTC. J is TRBJ1-2 and V is TRBV29-1; 7 bases are a match to TRBD1. J lost 4 bases, V lost 4 bases, and 12 bases had no gene match. This CDR3 is 15 amino acids long. In germline, CDR1 is SQVTM, CDR2 ANQGSEA. The full variable domain, its missing parts supplied by reference TRBV29-1 and TRBJ1-2, is SAVISQKPSRDICQRGTSLTIQCQVDSQVTMMFWYRQQPGQSLTLIATANQGSEATYESGFVIDKFPISRPNLTFSTLTVSNMSPEDSSIYLCSVVSRRQGIYGYTFGSGTRLTVV.

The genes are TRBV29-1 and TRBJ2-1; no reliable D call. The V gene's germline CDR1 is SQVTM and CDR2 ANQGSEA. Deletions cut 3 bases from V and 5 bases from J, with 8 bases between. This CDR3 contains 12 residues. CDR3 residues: CSVDPGNNEQFF. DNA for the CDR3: TGCAGCGTTGATCCAGGAAACAATGAGCAGTTCTTC.

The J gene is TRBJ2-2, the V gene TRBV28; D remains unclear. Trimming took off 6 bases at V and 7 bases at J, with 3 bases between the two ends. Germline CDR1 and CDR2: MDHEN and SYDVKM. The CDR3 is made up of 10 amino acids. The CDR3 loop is CASSHGELFF. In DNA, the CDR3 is TGTGCCAGCAGCCACGGGGAGCTGTTTTTT.

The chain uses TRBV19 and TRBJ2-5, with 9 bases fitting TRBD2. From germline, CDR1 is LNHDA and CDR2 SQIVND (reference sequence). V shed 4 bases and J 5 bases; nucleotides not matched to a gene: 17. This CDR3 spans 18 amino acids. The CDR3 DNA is TGTGCCAGTAGTAAGCCCCGGACTAGCGATGGCACTGGGGAGACCCAGTACTTC. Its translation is CASSKPRTSDGTGETQYF. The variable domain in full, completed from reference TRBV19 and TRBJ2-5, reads DGGITQSPKYLFRKEGQNVTLSCEQNLNHDAMYWYRQDPGQGLRLIYYSQIVNDFQKGDIAEGYSVSREKKESFPLTVTSAQKNPTAFYLCASSKPRTSDGTGETQYFGPGTRLLVL.

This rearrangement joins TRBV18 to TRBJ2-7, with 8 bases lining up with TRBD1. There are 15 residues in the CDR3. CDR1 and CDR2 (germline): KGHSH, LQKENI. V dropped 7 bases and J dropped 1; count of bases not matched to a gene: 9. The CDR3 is CASLSDGTGSYEQYF. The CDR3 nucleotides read TGTGCCAGCTTAAGCGACGGGACAGGATCCTACGAGCAGTACTTC.

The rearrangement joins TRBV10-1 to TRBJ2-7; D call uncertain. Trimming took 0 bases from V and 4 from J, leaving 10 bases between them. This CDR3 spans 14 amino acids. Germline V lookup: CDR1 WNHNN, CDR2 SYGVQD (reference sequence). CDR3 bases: TGCGCCAGCAGTGAGTCGGGCAGGAATTACGAGCAGTACTTC. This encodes CASSESGRNYEQYF.

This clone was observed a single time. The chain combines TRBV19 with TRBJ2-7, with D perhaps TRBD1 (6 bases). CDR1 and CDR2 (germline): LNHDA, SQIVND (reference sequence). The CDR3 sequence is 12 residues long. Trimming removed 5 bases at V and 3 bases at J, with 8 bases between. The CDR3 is CASSGQSYEQYF. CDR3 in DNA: TGTGCCAGTAGTGGACAGAGCTACGAGCAGTACTTC.

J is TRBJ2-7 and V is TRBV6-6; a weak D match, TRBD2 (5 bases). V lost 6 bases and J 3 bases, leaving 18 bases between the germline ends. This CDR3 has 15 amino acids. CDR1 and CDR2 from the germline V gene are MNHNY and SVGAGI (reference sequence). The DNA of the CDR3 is TGTGCCAGCAGGCCCAGGTTCGCAGCGGACTACGAGCAGTACTTC. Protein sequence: CASRPRFAADYEQYF.

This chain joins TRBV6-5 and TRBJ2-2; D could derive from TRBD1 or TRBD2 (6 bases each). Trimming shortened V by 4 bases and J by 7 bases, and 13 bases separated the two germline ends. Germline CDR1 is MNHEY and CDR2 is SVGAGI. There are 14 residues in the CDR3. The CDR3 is CASSWGAAHGELFF. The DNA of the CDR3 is TGTGCCAGCAGTTGGGGGGCCGCACACGGGGAGCTGTTTTTT.

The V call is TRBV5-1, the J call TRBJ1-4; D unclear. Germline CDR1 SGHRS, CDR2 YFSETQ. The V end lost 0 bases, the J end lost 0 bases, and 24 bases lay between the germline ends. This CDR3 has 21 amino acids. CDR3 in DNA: TGCGCCAGCAGCTTGGGTCGACTTATTAGGATCCAATTTGCAACTAATGAAAAACTGTTTTTT. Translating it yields CASSLGRLIRIQFATNEKLFF. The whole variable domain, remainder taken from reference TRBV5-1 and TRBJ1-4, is KAGVTQTPRYLIKTRGQQVTLSCSPISGHRSVSWYQQTPGQGLQFLFEYFSETQRNKGNFPGRFSGRQFSNSRSEMNVSTLELGDSALYLCASSLGRLIRIQFATNEKLFFGSGTQLSVL.

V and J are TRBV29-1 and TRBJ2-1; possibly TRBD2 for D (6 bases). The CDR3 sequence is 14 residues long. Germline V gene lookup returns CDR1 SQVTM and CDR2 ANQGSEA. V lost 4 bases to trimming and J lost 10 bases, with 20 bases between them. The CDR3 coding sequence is TGCAGCGTTGTGTTCGGGAGTAGTCCAATAGAGCAGTTCTTC. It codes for CSVVFGSSPIEQFF.

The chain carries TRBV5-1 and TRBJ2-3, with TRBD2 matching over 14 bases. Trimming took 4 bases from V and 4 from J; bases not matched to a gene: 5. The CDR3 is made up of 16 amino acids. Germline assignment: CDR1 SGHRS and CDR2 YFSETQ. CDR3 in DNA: TGCGCCAGCAGCCCTTGGACTAGCGGGAGGTCAGATACGCAGTATTTT. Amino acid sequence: CASSPWTSGRSDTQYF.

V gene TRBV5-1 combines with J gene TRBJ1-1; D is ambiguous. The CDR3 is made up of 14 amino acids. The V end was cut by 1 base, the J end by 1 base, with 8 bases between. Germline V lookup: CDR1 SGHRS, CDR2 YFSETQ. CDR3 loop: CASSLYTENTEAFF. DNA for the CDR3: TGCGCCAGCAGCTTGTATACGGAGAACACTGAAGCTTTCTTT. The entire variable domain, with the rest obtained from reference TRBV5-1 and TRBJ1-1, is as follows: KAGVTQTPRYLIKTRGQQVTLSCSPISGHRSVSWYQQTPGQGLQFLFEYFSETQRNKGNFPGRFSGRQFSNSRSEMNVSTLELGDSALYLCASSLYTENTEAFFGQGTRLTVV.

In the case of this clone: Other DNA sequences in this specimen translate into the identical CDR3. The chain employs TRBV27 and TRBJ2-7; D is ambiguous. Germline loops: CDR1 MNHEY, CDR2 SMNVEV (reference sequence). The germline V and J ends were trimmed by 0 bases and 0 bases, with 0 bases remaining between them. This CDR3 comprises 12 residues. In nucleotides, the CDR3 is TGTGCCAGCAGTTTATCCTCCTACGAGCAGTACTTC. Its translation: CASSLSSYEQYF.

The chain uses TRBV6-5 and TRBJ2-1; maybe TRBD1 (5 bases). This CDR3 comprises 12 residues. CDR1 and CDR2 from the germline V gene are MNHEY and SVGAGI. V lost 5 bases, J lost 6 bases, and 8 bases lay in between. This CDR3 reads CASSLQGNEQFF. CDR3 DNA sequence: TGTGCCAGCAGTCTGCAGGGCAATGAGCAGTTCTTC.

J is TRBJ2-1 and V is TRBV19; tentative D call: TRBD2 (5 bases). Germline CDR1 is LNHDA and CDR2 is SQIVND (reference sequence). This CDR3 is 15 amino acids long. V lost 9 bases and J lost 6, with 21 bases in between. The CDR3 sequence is CASRLGESLLNEQFF. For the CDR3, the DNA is TGTGCCAGCCGCCTTGGGGAGTCTCTACTCAATGAGCAGTTCTTC. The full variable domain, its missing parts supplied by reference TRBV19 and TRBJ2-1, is DGGITQSPKYLFRKEGQNVTLSCEQNLNHDAMYWYRQDPGQGLRLIYYSQIVNDFQKGDIAEGYSVSREKKESFPLTVTSAQKNPTAFYLCASRLGESLLNEQFFGPGTRLTVL.

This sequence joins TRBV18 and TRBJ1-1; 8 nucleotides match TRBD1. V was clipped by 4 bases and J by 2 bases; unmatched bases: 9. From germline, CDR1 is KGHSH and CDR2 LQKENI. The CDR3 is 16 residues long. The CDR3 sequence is CASSRSATGANTEAFF. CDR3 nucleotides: TGTGCCAGCTCACGCTCTGCGACAGGGGCCAACACTGAAGCTTTCTTT.

The CDR3 coding sequence is TGTGCCAGTGGGGGGGCTAACTATGGCTACACCTTC. Protein sequence: CASGGANYGYTF. The rearrangement links TRBV27 to TRBJ1-2, with D possibly matching TRBD1 (5 bases). Per germline, CDR1 MNHEY and CDR2 SMNVEV (reference sequence). The CDR3 consists of 12 residues. Trimming removed 9 bases at V and 0 bases at J, with 8 bases between.